The 31 T cell receptor beta chains presented below share a single source sample, sequenced in a study of lung T cells in sarcoidosis with Löfgren's syndrome. TCRdb re-analysed the reads in MiXCR, keeping a single row per CDR3 protein. The top ten clones hold approximately 2.4% of a sample with tens of thousands of distinct CDR3 sequences, around 20% of them seen once. The sequenced sample was CD4+ T cells from PBMCs. The receptors originated from a human donor with sarcoidosis (Löfgren's syndrome or another form), or a control subject (not recorded which).

This clonotype appeared many times. This chain uses TRBV28 with TRBJ1-1; TRBD1 is a possible D gene (6 bases). V was pared by 6 bases and J by 4 bases, with 18 bases between. The germline V gene has CDR1 MDHEN and CDR2 SYDVKM. The CDR3 sequence is 15 residues long. Here the CDR3 reads CASSPDAGGSTEAFF. In DNA, the CDR3 is TGTGCCAGCAGCCCAGACGCGGGGGGCAGCACTGAAGCTTTCTTT.

This sequence joins TRBV7-2 and TRBJ2-4; D is uncertain. Germline assignment: CDR1 SGHTA and CDR2 FQGNSA. V was clipped by 1 base and J by 0 bases, with 10 bases between them. The CDR3 loop spans 16 amino acids. The CDR3 sequence: CASSLVGQIAKNIQYF. The CDR3 region has the DNA TGTGCCAGCAGCTTAGTTGGGCAGATAGCCAAAAACATTCAGTACTTC.

This clonotype was seen only a few times. The chain is built from TRBV3-1 and TRBJ1-6, with D uncertain. Germline CDR1 and CDR2: LGHDT and YNNKEL (reference sequence). Trimming took off 0 bases at V and 0 bases at J, with 9 bases between the two ends. The CDR3 covers 17 residues. DNA for the CDR3: TGTGCCAGCAGCCAAGACAGCCAGAGCTCCTATAATTCACCCCTCCACTTT. This encodes CASSQDSQSSYNSPLHF.

This clonotype was recorded at least ten times. This chain connects TRBV28 to TRBJ2-1, with D possibly being TRBD1 (6 bases). The V end was cut by 6 bases, the J end by 0 bases, with 12 bases between. From germline, CDR1 is MDHEN and CDR2 SYDVKM. The CDR3 totals 15 residues. The CDR3 loop reads CASSDRQSSYNEQFF. CDR3 DNA: TGTGCCAGCAGCGACAGGCAAAGCTCCTACAATGAGCAGTTCTTC. Looking up the rest from reference TRBV28 and TRBJ2-1 gives the full variable domain: DVKVTQSSRYLVKRTGEKVFLECVQDMDHENMFWYRQDPGLGLRLIYFSYDVKMKEKGDIPEGYSVSREKKERFSLILESASTNQTSMYLCASSDRQSSYNEQFFGPGTRLTVL.

This clonotype was counted ten times or more. The chain combines TRBV4-1 with TRBJ2-3; D is possibly TRBD2 (6 bases). Trimming removed 1 base at V and 0 bases at J, with 11 bases between. The CDR3 has 16 amino acids. Germline V gene lookup returns CDR1 MGHRA and CDR2 YSYEKL. The CDR3 reads CASSQALGTSTDTQYF. CDR3 DNA sequence: TGCGCCAGCAGCCAAGCACTCGGGACTAGCACAGATACGCAGTATTTT.

This clonotype is categorized as medium-sized. The chain combines TRBV6-6 with TRBJ1-1, with 12 bases lining up with TRBD1. Germline V gives CDR1 MNHNY, CDR2 SVGAGI (reference sequence). The CDR3 is 16 amino acids. Germline trimming cut 2 bases from V and 0 bases from J; bases unmatched to any gene: 1. CDR3 region: CASSYGTGGLNTEAFF. The CDR3 nucleotides are TGTGCCAGCAGTTACGGGACAGGGGGCTTGAACACTGAAGCTTTCTTT.

The table lists this clonotype with many counts. CDR3 nucleotides: TGCAGTGCTGAGCCCGCAGGGACCTACACTGAAGCTTTCTTT. Its protein product is CSAEPAGTYTEAFF. The rearrangement uses TRBV20-1 and TRBJ1-1; weak D call: TRBD1 (5 bases). From germline, CDR1 is DFQATT and CDR2 SNEGSKA (reference sequence). The ends were cut back, 5 bases at V and 3 bases at J, with 16 bases in the middle. CDR3 length equals 14 residues.

Concerning this clonotype itself: A read error is possible here, since a much larger clone lies one base away. The rearrangement joins TRBV4-1 to TRBJ2-3, with D perhaps TRBD1 or TRBD2 (5 bases each). Germline V gene data show CDR1 as MGHRA and CDR2 as YSYEKL. This CDR3 is built from 17 residues. Between the trimmed V and J ends, which lost 4 bases and 2 bases, there was a span of 19 bases. Written as DNA, the CDR3 is TGCGCCAGCAGCCGAGGAAGGGACCCGCGGACCACAGATACGCAGTATTTT. It is translated as CASSRGRDPRTTDTQYF.

This clonotype was seen many times. V and J are TRBV28 and TRBJ2-3, with D tentatively TRBD1 (5 bases). From germline, CDR1 is MDHEN and CDR2 SYDVKM. Trimming cost V 1 base and J 2 bases, with 10 bases left between them. CDR3 size: 15 residues. The CDR3 loop reads CASSLFRQITDTQYF. CDR3 bases: TGTGCCAGCAGTTTATTCCGACAGATCACAGATACGCAGTATTTT.

Details on this clonotype: Given a much more abundant clone one base away, this may be a read error. The chain has TRBV28 and TRBJ1-4; possibly TRBD1 for D (5 bases). CDR1 and CDR2 from the germline V gene are MDHEN and SYDVKM. The CDR3 covers 13 residues. The CDR3, as DNA: TGTGCCAGCAGTTTACAGGGTGGACCTGGGCTGCTTTTT. This codes for CASSLQGGPGLLF.

This clonotype was counted many times. The chain joins TRBV6-1 to TRBJ2-3; tentatively, D is TRBD2 (6 bases). The CDR3 contains 15 residues. The V and J ends lost 6 bases and 4 bases respectively, with 17 bases between them. Looked up from germline, CDR1 is MNHNS and CDR2 is SASEGT. DNA of the CDR3: TGTGCCAGCAGGACCCTGACTAGTGTAGCAGATACGCAGTATTTT. Translated, it gives CASRTLTSVADTQYF.

In its sample, this clonotype was seen many times. The chain uses TRBV27 and TRBJ1-6; a possible D gene is TRBD1 (6 bases). The CDR3 is 14 residues long. The germline V gene encodes CDR1 MNHEY and CDR2 SMNVEV (reference sequence). V lost 2 bases and J lost 6, with 8 bases in between. The CDR3 is CASSLDRSNSPLHF. In DNA, the CDR3 is TGTGCCAGCAGTTTAGACAGGTCTAATTCACCCCTCCACTTT.

There are many counts of this clonotype. V is TRBV28 and J is TRBJ1-2; 10 bases fit TRBD1. CDR3 length equals 14 residues. The J segment lost 3 bases and the V segment lost 6 bases, leaving 4 bases of the junction unmatched. CDR1 is MDHEN, CDR2 SYDVKM, per germline. The CDR3 DNA sequence: TGTGCCAGCAGGACAGGGGGCAAGGACTATGGCTACACCTTC. Protein product: CASRTGGKDYGYTF.

Only one count was recorded for this clonotype. The rearrangement links TRBV5-5 to TRBJ2-2; the D call may be TRBD1 or TRBD2 (6 bases each). CDR3 length: 16 residues. Germline CDR1 SGHKS, CDR2 YYEKEE (reference sequence). Trimming stripped 2 bases from V and 7 bases from J, with 18 bases between. The DNA for the CDR3 is TGTGCCAGCAGCTTTCGGGCAGGGGAGGTCATCGGGGAGCTGTTTTTT. Protein product: CASSFRAGEVIGELFF.

V gene TRBV4-2 combines with J gene TRBJ2-4; 8 nucleotides line up with TRBD1. Germline V gives CDR1 LGHNA, CDR2 YNFKEQ. V trimming: 5 bases; J trimming: 5 bases; junction bases outside the gene matches: 11. The CDR3 covers 16 residues. The CDR3 here is CASSSYPGQVENIQYF. The CDR3 nucleotides read TGTGCCAGCAGCTCCTACCCGGGACAGGTGGAAAACATTCAGTACTTC.

The V gene is TRBV11-2, the J gene TRBJ2-5, with a possible D match to TRBD1 (6 bases). Trimming shortened V by 6 bases and J by 4 bases, and 18 bases separated the two germline ends. Germline V CDR1 and CDR2: SGHAT, FQNNGV. The CDR3 spans 15 residues. The CDR3 sequence is CASRITGWGSETQYF. Here the CDR3 DNA reads TGTGCCAGCAGGATTACAGGGTGGGGGTCAGAGACCCAGTACTTC.

This clonotype was detected only a few times. The chain uses TRBV10-3 and TRBJ1-2; D not certain. In germline, CDR1 is ENHRY, CDR2 SYGVKD. The CDR3 covers 14 residues. The V and J ends lost 2 bases and 3 bases respectively, with 10 bases between them. CDR3 region: CAISERGNDYGYTF. DNA of the CDR3: TGTGCCATCAGTGAGAGAGGTAACGACTATGGCTACACCTTC.

The table lists this clonotype with a few counts. The rearrangement uses TRBV24-1 and TRBJ1-5; D gene ambiguous. Deletions cut 4 bases from V and 5 bases from J, with 11 bases between. The germline CDR1 and CDR2 sequences are KGHDR and SFDVKD. This CDR3 has 14 residues. The CDR3 loop is CATSDPTTYQPQHF. The DNA for the CDR3 is TGTGCCACCAGTGACCCGACAACATATCAGCCCCAGCATTTT.

This clonotype was observed a few times. Given the absence of the conserved phenylalanine or tryptophan at the CDR3 end, a read error is likely. The rearrangement joins TRBV7-3 to TRBJ2-2; either TRBD1 or TRBD2 may supply D (6 bases each). Per the germline V gene, CDR1 is SGHTA and CDR2 is FQGTGA. V lost 8 bases and J lost 4, with 14 bases in between. This CDR3 has 14 amino acids. DNA for the CDR3: TGTGCCAGCTCAAGGGGGGCGGGCACCGGGGAGCTGTTTTCT. Translated, it gives CASSRGAGTGELFS.

With respect to this clonotype: A much larger clone lies a single base off, so this may be a read error. Because it lacks the conserved phenylalanine or tryptophan at the end, this CDR3 is likely a read error. The chain links TRBV28 to TRBJ2-5; a possible D gene is TRBD2 (6 bases). Germline CDR1 is MDHEN and CDR2 is SYDVKM. Trimming took off 6 bases at V and 2 bases at J, with 19 bases between the two ends. The CDR3 runs to 16 residues. The DNA for the CDR3 is TGTGCCAGCAGCTTTCGGGGGTGGGGAGATCAAGAGACCCAGTACCTC. Its translation: CASSFRGWGDQETQYL.

This clonotype has a count of ten or more. The rearrangement links TRBV27 to TRBJ1-3; TRBD1 aligns across 7 bases. The CDR3 length is 16 residues. Germline V gives CDR1 MNHEY, CDR2 SMNVEV (reference sequence). V dropped 6 bases and J dropped 2; count of bases not matched to a gene: 10. The CDR3 DNA sequence: TGTGCCAGCAGCTCGCTTACAGGGGCGGCTGGAAACACCATATATTTT. Amino acid sequence: CASSSLTGAAGNTIYF.

This clonotype was detected many times. V and J are TRBV20-1 and TRBJ1-1; D is unresolved. The CDR3 runs 12 residues. With 5 bases removed from V and 6 bases from J, the gap between germline ends came to 13 bases. The germline V gene encodes CDR1 DFQATT and CDR2 SNEGSKA (reference sequence). DNA for the CDR3: TGCAGTGCTTCCAGCGGACGGGCTGAAGCTTTCTTT. It codes for CSASSGRAEAFF.

This clonotype was counted many times. This chain links TRBV2 with TRBJ1-6; TRBD1 matches at 8 bases. This CDR3 comprises 14 residues. V gave up 6 bases and J gave up 6 bases; unmatched junction bases: 4. CDR1 and CDR2 (germline): SNHLY, FYNNEI. CDR3 sequence (DNA): TGTGCCAGCAGGACAGGGGCGGCTAATTCACCCCTCCACTTT. Amino acids: CASRTGAANSPLHF.

In its sample, this clonotype was seen many times. This chain connects TRBV25-1 to TRBJ2-3; no clear D. CDR1 and CDR2 (germline): MGHDK, SYGVNS. The CDR3 runs to 12 residues. The V end lost 3 bases, the J end lost 1 base, and 2 bases lay between the germline ends. The CDR3 bases are TGTGCCAGCAGTGACCGCACAGATACGCAGTATTTT. Translated: CASSDRTDTQYF. Together with reference TRBV25-1 and TRBJ2-3, the CDR3 gives the full variable domain: EADIYQTPRYLVIGTGKKITLECSQTMGHDKMYWYQQDPGMELHLIHYSYGVNSTEKGDLSSESTVSRIRTEHFPLTLESARPSHTSQYLCASSDRTDTQYFGPGTRLTVL.

The chain employs TRBV5-8 and TRBJ2-3; possible D gene TRBD2, 6 bases. Germline V CDR1 and CDR2: SGHTS, YDEGEE. Between the trimmed V and J ends, which lost 3 bases and 2 bases, there was a span of 10 bases. The CDR3 is made up of 14 amino acids. The CDR3 loop is CASSSGLFTDTQYF. The CDR3 nucleotides are TGTGCCAGCAGCTCGGGACTTTTCACAGATACGCAGTATTTT.

This clonotype was counted a few times. The rearrangement joins TRBV7-3 to TRBJ2-7; D not certain. The CDR3 is 14 amino acids. Germline CDR1 SGHTA, CDR2 FQGTGA. Trimming cost V 2 bases and J 5 bases, with 13 bases left between them. As DNA, the CDR3 is TGTGCCAGCAGCTTATCTGCACTTCAAAACGAGCAGTACTTC. Protein sequence: CASSLSALQNEQYF.

In its sample, this clonotype was seen many times. The chain couples TRBV7-9 to TRBJ2-5; D may be TRBD1 or TRBD2 (6 bases each). Per the germline V gene, CDR1 is SEHNR and CDR2 is FQNEAQ (reference sequence). The CDR3 is 14 amino acids. V was pared by 5 bases and J by 6 bases, with 16 bases between. CDR3 bases: TGTGCCAGCAGCGGAGGGGGGAGTGAGAAGACCCAGTACTTC. This gives the protein CASSGGGSEKTQYF. Variable domain in full (rest from reference TRBV7-9 and TRBJ2-5): DTGVSQNPRHKITKRGQNVTFRCDPISEHNRLYWYRQTLGQGPEFLTYFQNEAQLEKSRLLSDRFSAERPKGSFSTLEIQRTEQGDSAMYLCASSGGGSEKTQYFGPGTRLLVL.

The chain carries TRBV4-1 and TRBJ1-4; D unclear. This CDR3 region has 16 residues. Germline CDR1 is MGHRA and CDR2 is YSYEKL. Trimming removed 1 base at V and 5 bases at J, with 14 bases between. CDR3 bases: TGCGCCAGCAGCCAAGTTCTAGGAGGGCAGAATGAAAAACTGTTTTTT. It encodes CASSQVLGGQNEKLFF.

This rearrangement joins TRBV29-1 to TRBJ1-1; 11 positions agree with TRBD1. The CDR3 runs 17 residues. Germline trimming cut 5 bases from V and 4 bases from J; bases unmatched to any gene: 15. The germline V gene has CDR1 SQVTM and CDR2 ANQGSEA. CDR3 DNA sequence: TGCAGCGTTATTACCGGAGGGACAGGGGGAATGGGCACTGAAGCTTTCTTT. Translated: CSVITGGTGGMGTEAFF.

To note about this clonotype: A much larger clonotype is one base distant, so this may be a read error. The V and J genes are TRBV28 and TRBJ1-1; perhaps TRBD1 as D (6 bases). Germline V CDR1 and CDR2: MDHEN, SYDVKM. The CDR3 extends over 12 amino acids. The ends were cut back, 5 bases at V and 11 bases at J, with 15 bases in the middle. CDR3 protein: CASSLGGTTAFF. In nucleotides, the CDR3 is TGTGCCAGCAGTCTGGGGGGGACAACTGCTTTCTTT.

The chain employs TRBV5-1 and TRBJ2-5; 8 bases agree with TRBD1. The V and J ends lost 0 bases and 2 bases, in that order; junction bases with no gene match: 6. The CDR3 totals 16 residues. The germline CDR1 and CDR2 sequences are SGHRS and YFSETQ. The CDR3 here is CASSLAPTGVQETQYF. CDR3 bases: TGCGCCAGCAGCTTGGCTCCGACAGGGGTTCAAGAGACCCAGTACTTC.